This T cell receptor beta chain was obtained from a study of blood T cell repertoires in COVID-19. This table comes from immunoSEQ multiplex PCR, and its TCRdb copy is limited to in-frame clones, with some not included. The sample holds around 300,000 clones, 85% seen once. V dropped 6 bases and J dropped 5; count of bases not matched to a gene: 9. The CDR3 is 14 residues long. Germline lookup yields CDR1 MNHEY and CDR2 SVGAGI. The TCR originated in a woman between 45 and 65 years old with active or convalescent COVID-19. Sequencing was done on a sample of peripheral blood. This sequence joins TRBV6-5 and TRBJ1-1; the match to TRBD1 covers 7 bases. The CDR3 DNA is TGTGCCAGCAGCCTCGGGACAGCCAAGACTGAAGCTTTCTTT. Translated: CASSLGTAKTEAFF.